The clone carrying this T cell receptor (beta chain) has only one observation. This sample was included in a study of blood T cell repertoires in COVID-19. Whole-study context: PBMCs, B-cell-depleted T cells, or T cells were the source of the cDNA or gDNA that made up the material.

Participants were placed into cohorts based on the clinical history they reported. Recovered status applied to Cohort 3 donors who had two consecutive negative PCRs. It also applied to those with clearance or with symptom resolution. Authors' data handling: Amplified reference gene primers provided the basis for estimating nucleated cell counts. TCRdb keeps only in-frame clones here, not all; method: immunoSEQ multiplex PCR. V, J and clone size are taken as reported in that table, and D and trimming were inferred from the DNA itself. The sample holds about 160,000 clones; 88% are singletons and the top ten take approximately 6.6%. This clonotype was obtained from a woman aged 50 to 60 who had recovered from COVID-19. Sequencing was done on a sample of PBMCs or T cells enriched from blood (not recorded which).

The CDR3 bases are TGTGCCAGTAGTATAGAAAAACAGGTGAATTCACCCCTCCACTTT. Protein sequence: CASSIEKQVNSPLHF. The chain joins TRBV19 to TRBJ1-6; D is perhaps TRBD1 (5 bases). This CDR3 is 15 amino acids long. In germline, CDR1 is LNHDA, CDR2 SQIVND (reference sequence). V lost 0 bases and J lost 7, with 10 bases in between.